This TCR beta chain was sequenced during a study of radiation and T cells in renal cell carcinoma. Time point indicated: baseline pretreatment blood. Treatment meaning: 15 Gy SBRT to primary tumor, nephrectomy 4 weeks later. Serial blood draws occurred at baseline and 2 and 4 weeks post-SBRT. Clear cell pathology was present in this patient's renal cell carcinoma. TCRdb's copy holds only in-frame clones and misses some; the assay was immunoSEQ multiplex PCR. The repertoire includes about 150,000 clones, 88% of them detected once, and roughly 4.1% sits in the top ten. After removal of 0 bases from V and 4 bases from J, the junction contained 1 base not matched to a gene. CDR1 is SGHNT and CDR2 is YYREEE in the germline V gene (reference sequence). This CDR3 is built from 14 residues. Remarks on this clone: Its target is unknown.

Whole-study findings and limits: From baseline, blood top tumor clonotypes peaked at 2 weeks post-radiation. No pretreatment tumor biopsies were available for baseline clonotypes.

The receptor was derived from a woman between 65 and 79 years old with renal cell carcinoma. The sequenced sample was blood, obtained from a patient whose treatment included radiotherapy and nephrectomy. The V and J genes are TRBV5-4 and TRBJ2-3; 8 bases align to TRBD2. The CDR3 bases are TGTGCCAGCAGCTTGGTCGGGGGGGCAGATACGCAGTATTTT. This gives the protein CASSLVGGADTQYF.